This TCR beta chain was recorded in a study of vaccination effects on CD4 cells after COVID-19. Cultured cells yielded isolated CD4+ T cells after 10 days. On days 3 and 7, fresh IL-2 medium replaced half the medium. Notes on this clone: What it binds is unknown.

Whole-study findings and limits: Late after vaccination, infection- and vaccine-induced clones showed marked clonal contraction.

Measured with immunoSEQ multiplex PCR; TCRdb has only the in-frame clones, and not every one. The sample has about 39,000 clones, more than 75% seen once. The sequence came from a human donor who received a COVID-19 vaccine. The sample in question was CD4+ T cells from PBMCs cultured without peptide, obtained before COVID-19 vaccination.

CDR3: CATSDAREFTGTANTGELFF. CDR3 coding DNA: TGTGCCACCAGTGATGCCCGAGAATTTACCGGGACAGCTAACACCGGGGAGCTGTTTTTT. The V gene is TRBV24-1, the J gene TRBJ2-2; 7 bases are shared with TRBD1. The V gene's germline CDR1 is KGHDR and CDR2 SFDVKD. The CDR3 loop spans 20 amino acids. With V trimmed by 3 bases and J by 2 bases, 17 bases remained unmatched.